A selection of T cell receptor beta chains follows, all from one sample in a study of shared clonotypes between healthy human individuals. Assay used: immunoSEQ multiplex PCR; TCRdb lists only in-frame clones, some missing. The sample holds over a million clones; around 76% are singletons and the top ten take 1.4% to 1.5%. The sample comprised memory CD4+ T cells sorted from blood. The receptors originated from a young man in good health. Both conserved end residues are part of each CDR3. The D gene is left open where the match is weak. A clone size is listed for some rows: how often the clone was seen (once, few, many), or a class if it is expanded.

TRBV7-9	TRBD1	.	TRBJ1-2	CASTPSGTEYGYTF	TGTGCCAGCACCCCATCCGGGACAGAATATGGCTACACCTTC
TRBV28	.	.	TRBJ1-4	CASSTRQASLFF	TGTGCCAGCAGTACCCGACAGGCTTCATTGTTTTTT
TRBV6-6	TRBD1	.	TRBJ1-6	CASRTGGTPNSPLHF	TGTGCCAGCAGGACAGGGGGCACTCCTAATTCACCCCTCCACTTT
TRBV11-2	TRBD2	.	TRBJ2-3	CASSLVGGDRYTDTQYF	TGTGCCAGCAGCTTAGTCGGGGGGGACCGATACACAGATACGCAGTATTTT
TRBV5-1	TRBD2	.	TRBJ2-1	CASSPLGTSNNEQFF	TGCGCCAGCAGCCCGCTCGGGACTAGTAACAATGAGCAGTTCTTC
TRBV9	.	.	TRBJ2-7	CASSVGGAPGREQYF	TGTGCCAGCAGCGTAGGGGGGGCCCCGGGTCGGGAGCAGTACTTC
TRBV4-3	TRBD1	.	TRBJ2-7	CASSPRTGDEQYF	TGCGCCAGCAGCCCAAGGACAGGGGACGAGCAGTACTTC
TRBV5-1	.	few	TRBJ1-2	CASSLDPGTQGGYTF	TGCGCCAGCAGCTTGGACCCCGGGACTCAAGGGGGCTACACCTTC
TRBV6-5	.	.	TRBJ2-5	CASSPGYSAETQYF	TGTGCCAGCAGTCCTGGATATAGTGCAGAGACCCAGTACTTC
TRBV5-1	.	.	TRBJ1-6	CASSLGQTYSPLHF	TGCGCCAGCAGCTTGGGGCAGACTTATTCACCCCTCCACTTT
TRBV11-3	TRBD1	few	TRBJ2-5	CASSSSGTVQETQYF	TGTGCCAGCAGCTCATCCGGGACAGTCCAAGAGACCCAGTACTTC
TRBV11-2	.	.	TRBJ1-1	CASSVTGILGTNTEAFF	TGTGCCAGCAGCGTCACCGGGATCCTCGGAACGAACACTGAAGCTTTCTTT
TRBV6-1	.	few	TRBJ2-7	CASSERAGLEQYF	TGTGCCAGCAGTGAGCGGGCTGGGCTCGAGCAGTACTTC
TRBV5-8	TRBD2	.	TRBJ2-5	CASSKGTSGGLQTQYF	TGTGCCAGCAGCAAAGGGACTAGCGGGGGGCTACAGACCCAGTACTTC
TRBV19	.	.	TRBJ1-2	CASSPTGHPDYGYTF	TGTGCCAGTAGCCCTACGGGACACCCGGACTATGGCTACACCTTC
TRBV7-9	.	.	TRBJ2-3	CASSLGPSTDTQYF	TGTGCCAGCAGCTTAGGGCCTTCCACAGATACGCAGTATTTT
TRBV30	.	once	TRBJ1-2	CAWSQPKSGGYTF	TGTGCCTGGAGCCAGCCCAAATCTGGTGGCTACACCTTC
TRBV15	TRBD1	.	TRBJ2-3	CATSREETGGFTDTQYF	TGTGCCACCAGCAGAGAAGAGACAGGGGGCTTTACAGATACGCAGTATTTT
TRBV10-3	.	.	TRBJ1-6	CAGGRSGGNSPLHF	TGTGCTGGGGGGCGCTCAGGAGGAAATTCACCCCTCCACTTT
TRBV5-4	.	once	TRBJ2-3	CASSLAQRSTDTQYF	TGTGCCAGCAGCTTGGCCCAGCGCAGCACAGATACGCAGTATTTT
TRBV25-1	.	.	TRBJ1-4	CASSDTGGPNEKLFF	TGTGCCAGCAGTGATACAGGCGGACCGAACGAAAAACTGTTTTTT
TRBV9	.	.	TRBJ1-2	CASSVGRGYYGYTF	TGTGCCAGCAGCGTAGGAAGGGGGTACTATGGCTACACCTTC
TRBV2	.	.	TRBJ2-7	CASSVGRPYEQYF	TGTGCCAGCAGTGTTGGCAGGCCCTACGAGCAGTACTTC
TRBV30	TRBD1	.	TRBJ2-1	CAWGRTGNYNEQFF	TGTGCCTGGGGAAGGACAGGTAACTACAATGAGCAGTTCTTC
TRBV28	.	.	TRBJ1-5	CASSSPRGRIRPQHF	TGTGCCAGCAGTTCCCCCCGAGGAAGAATCAGGCCCCAGCATTTT
TRBV7-2	.	few	TRBJ1-4	CASSLYATNEKLFF	TGTGCCAGCAGCTTATATGCAACTAATGAAAAACTGTTTTTT
TRBV5-6	.	.	TRBJ2-6	CASSIFYSGANVLTF	TGTGCCAGCAGCATTTTTTACTCTGGGGCCAACGTCCTGACTTTC
TRBV7-7	.	.	TRBJ2-7	CASSPPGNEQYF	TGTGCTAGCAGCCCCCCTGGAAACGAGCAGTACTTC
TRBV21-1	.	.	TRBJ2-4	CASGQGASKNIQYF	TGTGCCAGCGGACAGGGGGCATCCAAAAACATTCAGTACTTC
TRBV12-2	.	once	TRBJ1-5	CASKSQSGQPQHF	TGTGCAAGTAAGTCTCAGTCCGGGCAGCCCCAGCATTTT
TRBV7-6	TRBD2	.	TRBJ2-1	CASSLGPTSDSYNEQFF	TGTGCCAGCAGCTTAGGCCCTACTAGCGACTCCTACAATGAGCAGTTCTTC
TRBV7-2	.	.	TRBJ2-3	CASSLGPRRGKSADTQYF	TGTGCCAGCAGCTTAGGCCCCAGGCGGGGCAAATCGGCAGATACGCAGTATTTT
TRBV7-8	TRBD2	.	TRBJ2-1	CASSFGGSDEQFF	TGTGCCAGCAGCTTTGGCGGGAGCGATGAGCAGTTCTTC
TRBV30	.	few	TRBJ1-2	CAWTLQLDFGGYTF	TGTGCCTGGACCCTACAGCTTGATTTTGGAGGCTACACCTTC
TRBV29-1	.	.	TRBJ1-1	CSSKSEALNTEAFF	TGCAGCTCCAAAAGCGAGGCCTTGAACACTGAAGCTTTCTTT
TRBV7-9	TRBD1	.	TRBJ1-2	CASSLRGQGNGYTF	TGTGCCAGCAGCCTACGGGGACAGGGGAATGGCTACACCTTC
TRBV18	.	.	TRBJ2-3	CASSGGARTDTQYF	TGTGCCAGCTCAGGGGGAGCCCGCACAGATACGCAGTATTTT
TRBV5-6	.	.	TRBJ1-5	CASSLRGGMNQPQHF	TGTGCCAGCAGCTTGAGAGGGGGGATGAATCAGCCCCAGCATTTT
TRBV11-3	.	few	TRBJ2-5	CASSMTPTGEGETQYF	TGTGCCAGCAGCATGACCCCGACAGGGGAGGGAGAGACCCAGTACTTC
TRBV5-1	TRBD1	.	TRBJ1-1	CASSLEQGDTEAFF	TGCGCCAGCAGCTTGGAACAGGGGGACACTGAAGCTTTCTTT
TRBV5-6	TRBD2	.	TRBJ2-5	CASSLARGVETQYF	TGTGCCAGCAGCCTAGCGCGGGGGGTGGAGACCCAGTACTTC
TRBV30	.	.	TRBJ2-5	CAWSNNGGKRETQYF	TGTGCCTGGAGTAACAACGGGGGAAAGCGTGAGACCCAGTACTTC
TRBV7-9	.	.	TRBJ1-4	CASSLARGSGNEKLFF	TGTGCCAGCAGCTTAGCGCGTGGGAGCGGTAATGAAAAACTGTTTTTT
TRBV5-6	.	.	TRBJ2-2	CASSTSGRVAGELFF	TGTGCCAGCAGCACCTCGGGCCGTGTCGCCGGGGAGCTGTTTTTT
TRBV19	.	.	TRBJ2-6	CASSNGGGPGANVLTF	TGTGCCAGTAGTAATGGAGGGGGCCCTGGGGCCAACGTCCTGACTTTC
TRBV10-3	TRBD2	few	TRBJ2-1	CAISDLTSGRGENEQFF	TGTGCCATCAGTGATTTGACTAGCGGGAGGGGAGAAAATGAGCAGTTCTTC
TRBV5-4	.	.	TRBJ1-6	CASSSAPNSPLHF	TGTGCCAGCAGCTCAGCACCGAATTCACCCCTCCACTTT
TRBV6-6	TRBD1	.	TRBJ1-5	CASSSHTTGGNQPQHF	TGTGCCAGCAGCTCCCATACGACAGGGGGAAATCAGCCCCAGCATTTT
TRBV6-6	TRBD1	.	TRBJ1-5	CASRSRDRGNQPQHF	TGTGCCAGCAGATCCCGGGACAGGGGCAACCAGCCCCAGCATTTT
TRBV7-6	TRBD1	.	TRBJ1-2	CASSDRQGLGYTF	TGTGCCAGCAGCGATCGACAGGGGCTTGGCTACACCTTC
TRBV7-9	.	few	TRBJ1-4	CASSIDSEKLFF	TGTGCCAGCAGTATAGACTCTGAAAAACTGTTTTTT
TRBV2	.	.	TRBJ1-3	CASSAGSSGNTIYF	TGTGCCAGCAGCGCCGGGAGCTCTGGAAACACCATATATTTT
TRBV5-6	TRBD1	.	TRBJ1-4	CASSRDRGEKLFF	TGTGCCAGCAGCCGGGACAGGGGCGAAAAACTGTTTTTT
TRBV7-2	TRBD1	few	TRBJ2-7	CASSPQTGAGEQYF	TGTGCCAGCAGCCCTCAGACAGGGGCGGGAGAGCAGTACTTC
TRBV7-2	.	.	TRBJ2-2	CASSLNWDTTGELFF	TGTGCCAGCAGCTTAAATTGGGACACCACCGGGGAGCTGTTTTTT
TRBV4-1	TRBD1	.	TRBJ1-4	CASSQFPGQGNEKLFF	TGCGCCAGCAGCCAGTTTCCGGGACAGGGGAATGAAAAACTGTTTTTT
TRBV5-1	.	.	TRBJ1-1	CASSLGSGENTEAFF	TGCGCCAGCAGCTTGGGATCTGGAGAGAACACTGAAGCTTTCTTT
TRBV27	.	.	TRBJ2-3	CASSLFILGEDSTDTQYF	TGTGCCAGCAGTTTATTCATTTTGGGGGAGGATAGTACAGATACGCAGTATTTT
TRBV6-1	.	few	TRBJ1-1	CASRWENTEAFF	TGTGCCAGCCGATGGGAAAACACTGAAGCTTTCTTT